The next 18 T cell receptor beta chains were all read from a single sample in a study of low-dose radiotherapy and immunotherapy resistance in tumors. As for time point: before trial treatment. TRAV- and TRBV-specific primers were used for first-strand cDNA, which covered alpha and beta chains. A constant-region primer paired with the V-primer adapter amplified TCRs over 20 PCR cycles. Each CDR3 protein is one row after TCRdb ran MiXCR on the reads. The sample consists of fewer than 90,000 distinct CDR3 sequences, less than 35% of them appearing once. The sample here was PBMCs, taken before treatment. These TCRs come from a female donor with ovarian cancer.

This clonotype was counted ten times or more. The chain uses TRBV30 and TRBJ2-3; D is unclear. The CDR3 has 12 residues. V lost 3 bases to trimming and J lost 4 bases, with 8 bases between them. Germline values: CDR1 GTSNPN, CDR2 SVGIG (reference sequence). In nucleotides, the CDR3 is TGTGCCTGGAGCCCTAAGGCAGATACGCAGTATTTT. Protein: CAWSPKADTQYF.

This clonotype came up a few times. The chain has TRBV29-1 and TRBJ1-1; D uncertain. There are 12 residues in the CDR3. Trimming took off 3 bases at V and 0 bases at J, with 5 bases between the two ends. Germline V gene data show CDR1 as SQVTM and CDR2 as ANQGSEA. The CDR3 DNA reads TGCAGCGTTGAGAGGGTGAACACTGAAGCTTTCTTT. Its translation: CSVERVNTEAFF.

The CDR3, as DNA: TGTGCCAGCAGTTTACGGGCGGGAGGCACAGATACGCAGTATTTT. Protein: CASSLRAGGTDTQYF. The chain couples TRBV28 to TRBJ2-3; 7 bases match TRBD2. The CDR3 extends over 15 amino acids. The V and J ends lost 2 bases and 1 base, in that order; junction bases with no gene match: 3. Germline CDR1 and CDR2: MDHEN and SYDVKM.

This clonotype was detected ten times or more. The CDR3 nucleotides read TGTGCCAGCAGCCACTCGCGGGGGGCCCCTGACGAGCAGTACTTC. Amino acids: CASSHSRGAPDEQYF. V gene TRBV3-1 combines with J gene TRBJ2-7, with TRBD2 identical over 8 bases. Trimming took 3 bases from V and 5 from J; bases not matched to a gene: 9. CDR1 and CDR2 (germline): LGHDT, YNNKEL (reference sequence). The CDR3 runs to 15 residues.

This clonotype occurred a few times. CDR3 nucleotide sequence: TGTGCCAGCGCGAGATTGCAGGCCTACGAGCAGTACTTC. Protein sequence: CASARLQAYEQYF. The chain combines TRBV2 with TRBJ2-7; D uncertain. Germline CDR1 SNHLY, CDR2 FYNNEI. The CDR3 sequence is 13 residues long. V dropped 8 bases and J dropped 2 bases, with 13 bases sitting between them.

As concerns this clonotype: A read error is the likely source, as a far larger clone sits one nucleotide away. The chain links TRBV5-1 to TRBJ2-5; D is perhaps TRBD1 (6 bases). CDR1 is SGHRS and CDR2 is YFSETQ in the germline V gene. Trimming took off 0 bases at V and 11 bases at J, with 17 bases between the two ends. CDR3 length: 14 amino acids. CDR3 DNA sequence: TGCGCCAGCAGCTTGGTGGGGGCCGACAATGAGCAGTACTTC. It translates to CASSLVGADNEQYF.

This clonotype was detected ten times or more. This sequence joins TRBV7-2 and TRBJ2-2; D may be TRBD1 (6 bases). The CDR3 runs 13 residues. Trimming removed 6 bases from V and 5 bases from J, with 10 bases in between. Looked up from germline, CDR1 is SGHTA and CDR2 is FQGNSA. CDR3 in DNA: TGTGCCAGCAGACCCGGACAGACCGGGGAGCTGTTTTTT. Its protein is CASRPGQTGELFF.

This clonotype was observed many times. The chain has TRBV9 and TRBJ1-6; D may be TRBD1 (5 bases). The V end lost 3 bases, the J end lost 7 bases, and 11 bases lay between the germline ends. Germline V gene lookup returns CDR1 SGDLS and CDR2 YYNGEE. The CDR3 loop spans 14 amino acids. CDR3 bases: TGTGCCAGCAGCGAAAGACAGACAAATTCACCCCTCCACTTT. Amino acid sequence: CASSERQTNSPLHF.

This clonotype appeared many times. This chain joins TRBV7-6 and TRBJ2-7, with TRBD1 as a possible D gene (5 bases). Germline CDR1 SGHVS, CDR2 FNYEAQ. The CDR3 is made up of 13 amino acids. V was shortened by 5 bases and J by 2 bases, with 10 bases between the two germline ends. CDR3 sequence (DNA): TGTGCCAGCAGCGATAGGGGAACCTACGAGCAGTACTTC. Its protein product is CASSDRGTYEQYF.

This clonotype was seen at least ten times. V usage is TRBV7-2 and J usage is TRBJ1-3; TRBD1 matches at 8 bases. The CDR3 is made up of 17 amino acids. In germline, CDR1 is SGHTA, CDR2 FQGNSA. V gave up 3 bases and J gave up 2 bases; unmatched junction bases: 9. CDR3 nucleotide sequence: TGTGCCAGCAGCTTCGGCCCCCGACAGGGGCCTGGAAACACCATATATTTT. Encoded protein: CASSFGPRQGPGNTIYF.

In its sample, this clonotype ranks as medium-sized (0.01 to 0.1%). The CDR3 DNA is TGCGCCAGCAGCCGTCCTCGGGGGACGGATAACACTGAAGCTTTCTTT. This encodes CASSRPRGTDNTEAFF. This chain connects TRBV4-1 to TRBJ1-1; maybe TRBD1 (5 bases). CDR1 and CDR2 from the germline V gene are MGHRA and YSYEKL. The CDR3 consists of 16 residues. V lost 4 bases to trimming and J lost 2 bases, with 17 bases between them.

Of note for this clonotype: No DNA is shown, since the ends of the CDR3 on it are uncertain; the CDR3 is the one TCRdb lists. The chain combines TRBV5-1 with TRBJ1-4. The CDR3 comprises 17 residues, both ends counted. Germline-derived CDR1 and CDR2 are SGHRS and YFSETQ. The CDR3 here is CASSFGSATTNEKLFFF.

Here the CDR3 reads CASSLGTGVSPLHF. CDR3 nucleotide sequence: TGTGCCAGCAGCCTCGGGACAGGAGTTTCGCCCCTCCACTTT. This chain joins TRBV13 and TRBJ1-6, with 8 bases matching TRBD1. Germline V gene lookup returns CDR1 PRHDT and CDR2 FYEKMQ (reference sequence). The CDR3 loop spans 14 amino acids. The J segment lost 13 bases and the V segment lost 5 bases, leaving 10 bases of the junction unmatched.

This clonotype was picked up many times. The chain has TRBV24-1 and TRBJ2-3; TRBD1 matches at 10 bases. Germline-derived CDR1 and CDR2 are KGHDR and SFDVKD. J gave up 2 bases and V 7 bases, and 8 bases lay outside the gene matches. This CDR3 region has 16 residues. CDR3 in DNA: TGTGCCACCAGAAAGACAGGGGGCGAAGCCACAGATACGCAGTATTTT. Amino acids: CATRKTGGEATDTQYF.

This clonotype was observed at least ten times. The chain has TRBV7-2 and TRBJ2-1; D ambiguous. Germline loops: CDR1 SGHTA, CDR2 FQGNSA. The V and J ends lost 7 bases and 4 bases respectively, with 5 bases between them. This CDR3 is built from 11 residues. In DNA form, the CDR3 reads TGTGCCAGCAACCAATACAATGAGCAGTTCTTC. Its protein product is CASNQYNEQFF. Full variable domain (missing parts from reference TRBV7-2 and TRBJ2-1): GAGVSQSPSNKVTEKGKDVELRCDPISGHTALYWYRQSLGQGLEFLIYFQGNSAPDKSGLPSDRFSAERTGGSVSTLTIQRTQQEDSAVYLCASNQYNEQFFGPGTRLTVL.

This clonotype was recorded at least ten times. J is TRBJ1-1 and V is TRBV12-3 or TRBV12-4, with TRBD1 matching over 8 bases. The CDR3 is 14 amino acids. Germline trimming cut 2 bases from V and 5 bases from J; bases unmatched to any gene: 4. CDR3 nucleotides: TGTGCCAGCAGTTTACAGGGGGCCCGTACTGAAGCTTTCTTT. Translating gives CASSLQGARTEAFF.

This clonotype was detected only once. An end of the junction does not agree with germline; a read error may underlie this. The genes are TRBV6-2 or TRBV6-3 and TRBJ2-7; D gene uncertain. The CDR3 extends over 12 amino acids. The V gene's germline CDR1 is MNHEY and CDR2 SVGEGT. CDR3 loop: CASRDGSYEQCF. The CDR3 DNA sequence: TGTGCCAGCAGGGACGGATCCTACGAGCAGTGCTTC.

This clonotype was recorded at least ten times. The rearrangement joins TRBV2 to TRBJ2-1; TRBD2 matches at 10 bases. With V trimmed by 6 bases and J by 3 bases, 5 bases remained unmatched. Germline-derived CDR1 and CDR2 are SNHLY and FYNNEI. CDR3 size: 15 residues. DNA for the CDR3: TGTGCCAGCAGCCGGACTAGCGGCTTCTACAATGAGCAGTTCTTC. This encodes CASSRTSGFYNEQFF.